The sequence of this TCR beta chain was determined in a study of blood T cell repertoires in COVID-19. Study-level information: Acute-phase and convalescent COVID-19 samples originated in the United States, Italy and Spain. T cells, B-cell-depleted T cells, or PBMCs provided the cDNA or gDNA that served as material.

Patients of the Seattle cohort, enrolled during active infection, were followed longitudinally. The CDR3 is made up of 15 amino acids. V was shortened by 4 bases and J by 3 bases, with 13 bases between the two germline ends. Per the germline V gene, CDR1 is MGHRA and CDR2 is YSYEKL. Per the original data handling: Reference gene primer amplification in the assay estimated nucleated cell counts. The protocol was immunoSEQ multiplex PCR, while the TCRdb copy is restricted to in-frame clones and leaves out a portion. Clone size and V and J calls were adopted from that table, with D and trimming inferred from the DNA. Among about 370,000 clones listed, more than 70% were seen once.

The sample taken for sequencing was peripheral blood. This receptor was obtained from a woman between 25 and 40 years old with COVID-19, enrolled during active disease. The rearrangement joins TRBV4-1 to TRBJ1-5; D not certain. The CDR3 loop reads CASSPLGAVNQPQHF. As DNA, the CDR3 is TGCGCCAGCAGCCCCCTAGGAGCGGTCAATCAGCCCCAGCATTTT.